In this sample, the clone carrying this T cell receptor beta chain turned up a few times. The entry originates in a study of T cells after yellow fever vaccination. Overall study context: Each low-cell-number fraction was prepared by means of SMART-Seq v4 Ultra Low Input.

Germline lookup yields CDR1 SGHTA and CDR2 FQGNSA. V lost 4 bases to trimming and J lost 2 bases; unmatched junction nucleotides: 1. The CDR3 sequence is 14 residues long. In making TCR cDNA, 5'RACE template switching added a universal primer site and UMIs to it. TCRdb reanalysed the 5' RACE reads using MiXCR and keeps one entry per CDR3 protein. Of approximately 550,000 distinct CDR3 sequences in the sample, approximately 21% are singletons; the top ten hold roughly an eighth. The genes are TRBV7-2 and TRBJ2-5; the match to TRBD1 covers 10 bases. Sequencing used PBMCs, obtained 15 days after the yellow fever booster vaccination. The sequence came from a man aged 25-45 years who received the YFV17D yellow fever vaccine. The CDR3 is CASSSDRGQETQYF. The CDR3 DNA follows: TGTGCCAGCAGCTCGGACAGGGGGCAAGAGACCCAGTACTTC.